These 10 T cell receptor beta chains share one sample of origin, sequenced in a study of T cells after yellow fever vaccination. TCRdb used MiXCR to reprocess the 5' RACE reads, holding one entry per CDR3 protein. Of roughly 500,000 distinct CDR3 sequences listed, 19% are singletons. Sequences were derived from PBMCs, sampled 15 days after the yellow fever booster vaccination. The receptors come from a man younger than 40 who received the YFV17D yellow fever vaccine.

Only a few counts were recorded for this clonotype. The chain couples TRBV7-8 to TRBJ2-7; 8 bases align to TRBD2. The CDR3 contains 14 residues. With V trimmed by 5 bases and J by 3 bases, 6 bases remained unmatched. Germline CDR1 and CDR2: SGHVS and FQNEAQ. The CDR3 is CASSQLAAGYEQYF. The DNA for the CDR3 is TGTGCCAGCAGCCAACTAGCGGCTGGCTACGAGCAGTACTTC.

This chain links TRBV20-1 with TRBJ2-2, with D hard to call. This CDR3 spans 12 amino acids. Trimming stripped 6 bases from V and 6 bases from J, with 11 bases between. Germline CDR1 DFQATT, CDR2 SNEGSKA (reference sequence). The DNA of the CDR3 is TGCAGTGCCCGACCTGGTCCCGGGGAGCTGTTTTTT. Translated: CSARPGPGELFF.

This clonotype was detected only a few times. The chain links TRBV5-6 to TRBJ2-1; D remains unclear. The CDR3 runs 12 residues. Germline V CDR1 and CDR2: SGHDT, YYEEEE. Trimming pared 4 bases from V and 9 bases from J, leaving 11 bases between. CDR3 nucleotide sequence: TGTGCCAGCAGCCCCAATCTCGGTGAGCAGTTCTTC. Encoded protein: CASSPNLGEQFF. Complete variable domain (other parts from reference TRBV5-6 and TRBJ2-1): DAGVTQSPTHLIKTRGQQVTLRCSPKSGHDTVSWYQQALGQGPQFIFQYYEEEERQRGNFPDRFSGHQFPNYSSELNVNALLLGDSALYLCASSPNLGEQFFGPGTRLTVL.

Comment on this clonotype: A junction end diverges from the germline sequence, so it may reflect a read error. The chain has TRBV5-1 and TRBJ2-7, with 10 bases aligning to TRBD2. Germline loops: CDR1 SGHRS, CDR2 YFSETQ. CDR3 size: 16 residues. The CDR3 reads CASSLAGGASGSRCVF. The CDR3 nucleotides read TGCGCCAGCAGCTTGGCCGGGGGTGCTAGCGGGAGTAGGTGTGTCTTC.

The V gene is TRBV20-1, the J gene TRBJ2-7; D is undetermined. The germline gives CDR1 DFQATT, CDR2 SNEGSKA (reference sequence). V lost 6 bases to trimming and J lost 4 bases, with 16 bases between them. There are 13 residues in the CDR3. In DNA, the CDR3 is TGCAGTGCCCCGGGTAGGGCCAATTACGAGCAGTACTTC. The encoded protein is CSAPGRANYEQYF.

V usage is TRBV7-9 and J usage is TRBJ2-5; no firm D call. The CDR3 contains 12 residues. From germline, CDR1 is SEHNR and CDR2 FQNEAQ (reference sequence). With 11 bases removed from V and 5 bases from J, the gap between germline ends came to 15 bases. The CDR3 region has the DNA TGTGCCGTCGGGTCCGTTGGGGAGACCCAGTACTTC. It translates to CAVGSVGETQYF.

This clonotype has only a few counts. V is TRBV20-1 and J is TRBJ2-7; 7 positions match TRBD1. The V and J ends lost 6 bases and 5 bases, in that order; junction bases with no gene match: 10. CDR1 and CDR2 (germline): DFQATT, SNEGSKA (reference sequence). The CDR3 covers 13 residues. CDR3 sequence (DNA): TGCAGTGCGCCAGAACAAACAGGGGACGAGCAGTACTTC. Its protein product is CSAPEQTGDEQYF.

The V and J genes are TRBV7-6 and TRBJ1-4; D might be TRBD1 (5 bases). Germline V gene sequence: CDR1 SGHVS, CDR2 FNYEAQ. The CDR3 has 17 residues. V lost 2 bases and J lost 0, with 13 bases in between. CDR3 DNA sequence: TGTGCCAGCAGCTTAATGCCAGGGACTGCAACTAATGAAAAACTGTTTTTT. The encoded protein is CASSLMPGTATNEKLFF.

In this sample, this clonotype turned up a few times. This chain connects TRBV13 to TRBJ2-1; TRBD2 matches 9 bases. Trimming removed 2 bases from V and 2 bases from J; junction bases left unmatched: 4. The CDR3 runs 16 residues. The germline V gene has CDR1 PRHDT and CDR2 FYEKMQ (reference sequence). The CDR3 region is CASSLPAGGPYNEQFF. CDR3 bases: TGTGCCAGCAGCTTACCGGCGGGAGGGCCCTACAATGAGCAGTTCTTC.

This clonotype has at least ten counts. This rearrangement joins TRBV7-2 to TRBJ2-5, with 10 bases matching TRBD1. The CDR3 has 14 residues. V dropped 5 bases and J dropped 5; count of bases not matched to a gene: 5. Germline CDR1 and CDR2: SGHTA and FQGNSA. CDR3 in DNA: TGTGCCAGCAGCACAAGGGACAGGGGTGAGACCCAGTACTTC. As protein: CASSTRDRGETQYF.